This TCR beta chain was sequenced for a study of blood T cell repertoires in COVID-19. Study at large: Sites across the United States, Italy and Spain contributed samples from acute and convalescent COVID-19.

Germline V lookup: CDR1 SGHKS, CDR2 YYEKEE (reference sequence). The ends lost 0 bases at V and 8 bases at J; junction bases unmatched: 5. The CDR3 totals 14 residues. Produced via immunoSEQ multiplex PCR; TCRdb's table is partial and in-frame only. The profile covers about 120,000 clones, with nearly 80% appearing a single time and 16% taken by the ten largest. There are many counts of this clone. The material sequenced was peripheral blood. The V gene is TRBV5-5, the J gene TRBJ1-2; 9 bases align to TRBD1. This clonotype was obtained from a woman older than 75 with active or convalescent COVID-19. The CDR3 is CASSLERTGVGYTF. CDR3 coding DNA: TGTGCCAGCAGCTTGGAACGGACAGGGGTCGGCTACACCTTC.